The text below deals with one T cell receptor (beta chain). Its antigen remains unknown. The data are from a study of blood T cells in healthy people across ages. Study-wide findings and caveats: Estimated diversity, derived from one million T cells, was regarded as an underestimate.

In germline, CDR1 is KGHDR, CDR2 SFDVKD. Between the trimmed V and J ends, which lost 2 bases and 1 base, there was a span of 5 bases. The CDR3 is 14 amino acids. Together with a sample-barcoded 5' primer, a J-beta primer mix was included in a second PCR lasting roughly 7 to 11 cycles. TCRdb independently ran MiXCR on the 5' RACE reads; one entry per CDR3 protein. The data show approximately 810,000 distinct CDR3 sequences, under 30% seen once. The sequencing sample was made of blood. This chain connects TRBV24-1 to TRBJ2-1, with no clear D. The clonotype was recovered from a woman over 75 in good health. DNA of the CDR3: TGTGCCACCAGTGATTCATCTTCCTACAATGAGCAGTTCTTC. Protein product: CATSDSSSYNEQFF.